The entry below describes one T cell receptor (beta chain). The CDR3 covers 19 residues. Trimming took 8 bases from V and 2 from J; bases not matched to a gene: 18. Germline values: CDR1 LNHDA, CDR2 SQIVND (reference sequence). This record belongs to a study of T cell changes during pregnancy in multiple sclerosis. Data came from immunoSEQ multiplex PCR; TCRdb stores just in-frame clones and leaves some out. The sample includes under 40,000 clones, around nine tenths of them seen just once. This rearrangement joins TRBV19 to TRBJ2-3; 11 bases are a match to TRBD1. This clonotype was obtained from a female donor with multiple sclerosis, enrolled in a pregnancy study. Material: CD8+ T cells from peripheral blood mononuclear cells, obtained before pregnancy. The CDR3 DNA sequence: TGTGCCAGTCGACAGGACAGGGGGCCTTCCCTCCGTTTCACAGATACGCAGTATTTT. Translating it yields CASRQDRGPSLRFTDTQYF.